These 3 T cell receptor beta chains came from one sample sequenced in a study of regulatory T cells in long-lasting Graves disease. The time point here: persistent/refractory GD, antithyroid drugs over 5 years with positive TRAb. The TCR library was made from RNA that had been extracted from PBMCs in TRIzol. According to the study, TCR beta libraries were built with iRepertoire HTBI primers and CDR3-region Arm-PCR. TCRdb redid the calling of the multiplex PCR reads with MiXCR, one entry per CDR3 protein. Here the sample spans about 450,000 distinct CDR3 sequences, 23% being singletons. The source was peripheral blood mononuclear cells (PBMCs), collected when the disease was refractory, from a patient treated with antithyroid drugs. The receptors were gathered from a female donor with Graves disease.

This clonotype has ten or more counts. The rearrangement uses TRBV5-6 and TRBJ1-5, with no clear D. V was cut by 4 bases and J by 2 bases, with 13 bases left in between. This CDR3 contains 15 residues. Germline V gene data show CDR1 as SGHDT and CDR2 as YYEEEE. DNA for the CDR3: TGTGCCAGCAGCGCCGCCTCACGGGGCAATCAGCCCCAGCATTTT. Translating it yields CASSAASRGNQPQHF. The full variable domain, completed using reference TRBV5-6 and TRBJ1-5, is DAGVTQSPTHLIKTRGQQVTLRCSPKSGHDTVSWYQQALGQGPQFIFQYYEEEERQRGNFPDRFSGHQFPNYSSELNVNALLLGDSALYLCASSAASRGNQPQHFGDGTRLSIL.

This clonotype was detected many times. J is TRBJ1-4 and V is TRBV2; possibly TRBD1 for D (5 bases). The CDR3 spans 14 residues. Germline CDR1 is SNHLY and CDR2 is FYNNEI. V gave up 7 bases and J gave up 8 bases, with 17 bases separating them. CDR3 sequence reads: CASKGETTWEKLFF. CDR3 DNA sequence: TGTGCCAGCAAAGGGGAGACTACTTGGGAAAAACTGTTTTTT.

J is TRBJ2-7 and V is TRBV2; D is unclear. Germline V gene data show CDR1 as SNHLY and CDR2 as FYNNEI. This CDR3 region has 12 residues. V was clipped by 0 bases and J by 3 bases, with 3 bases between them. CDR3 sequence reads: CASSEAYYEQYF. CDR3 DNA: TGTGCCAGCAGTGAAGCGTACTACGAGCAGTACTTC.